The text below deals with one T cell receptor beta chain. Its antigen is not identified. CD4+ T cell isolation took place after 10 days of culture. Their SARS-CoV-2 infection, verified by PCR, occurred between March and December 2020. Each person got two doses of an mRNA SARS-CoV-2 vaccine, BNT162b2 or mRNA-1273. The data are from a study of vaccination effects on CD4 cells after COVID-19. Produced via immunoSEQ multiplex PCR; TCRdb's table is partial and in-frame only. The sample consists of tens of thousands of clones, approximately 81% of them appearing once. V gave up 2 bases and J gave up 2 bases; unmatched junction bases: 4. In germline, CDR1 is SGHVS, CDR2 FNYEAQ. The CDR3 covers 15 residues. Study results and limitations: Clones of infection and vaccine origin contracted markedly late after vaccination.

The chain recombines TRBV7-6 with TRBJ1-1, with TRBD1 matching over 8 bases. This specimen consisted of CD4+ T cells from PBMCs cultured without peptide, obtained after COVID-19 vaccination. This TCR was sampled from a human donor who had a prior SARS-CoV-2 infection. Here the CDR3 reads CASSLMTGVNTEAFF. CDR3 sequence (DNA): TGTGCCAGCAGCTTAATGACAGGGGTTAACACTGAAGCTTTCTTT.